This T cell receptor beta chain is drawn from a study of T cell responses to AZD1222 COVID-19 vaccine. Produced via immunoSEQ multiplex PCR; TCRdb's table is partial and in-frame only. The sample lists roughly 130,000 clones; about 82% were seen once. The sequencing here drew on peripheral blood, taken on day 0 of AZD1222 vaccination. This sequence was found in an adult in good health.

The CDR3 nucleotides are TGTGCCAGCAGCTTAGTCGGGGGAAGAAACATTCAGTACTTC. This gives the protein CASSLVGGRNIQYF. The chain links TRBV7-8 to TRBJ2-4, with a possible D match to TRBD2 (6 bases). The CDR3 is made up of 14 amino acids. V lost 1 base, J lost 6 bases, and 10 bases lay in between. CDR1 SGHVS and CDR2 FQNEAQ come from the germline V gene.